This TCR beta chain was documented in a study of CXCR3-negative and CXCR3-positive naive CD8 T cells. Study-level findings and limits: TRB CDR3s of CXCR3-positive naive cells were more hydrophobic than those of CXCR3-negative naive cells. Naive cells, whether CXCR3-negative or CXCR3-positive, had similar TRBV-TRBJ usage, while memory cells differed.

It was by 5' RACE with UMI labels that the TRB cDNA libraries were prepared. Reprocessing the 5' RACE reads, TCRdb reports a single entry for every CDR3 protein and omits DNA. Recorded for this sample: roughly 61,000 distinct CDR3 sequences. Comments on this clonotype: Its antigen remains unknown.

The CDR3 runs 18 residues. Germline CDR1 LGHDT, CDR2 YNNKEL (reference sequence). The source is a human donor in good health. Some clones in this sample may be carry-over from other donors' samples. Sequencing was performed on naive CXCR3+ CD8+ T cells from blood. The subset is: CD45RO-CCR7+CD27+CD95- naive CD8+ T cells expressing CXCR3 (TNR3+). The J gene is TRBJ2-6, the V gene TRBV3-1. CDR3 sequence reads: CASSHEMMDFSGANVLTF.